These 11 T cell receptor beta chains originate from one sample sequenced in a study of shared clonotypes between healthy human individuals (dated by TCRdb to about 2020). Library creation used the immunoSEQ multiplex PCR assay. As stored in TCRdb, this immuneACCESS dataset retains in-frame rearrangements with V and J assigned. A fraction of the clones does not appear; measured against another copy, unresolved V genes explain less than half of the discrepancy, and the remainder lacks a known reason. This sample has more than 150,000 clones in its table, and around 63% of those were observed once. The ten largest clones take up over 9.5% of the sample. Sequencing was carried out using memory CD4+ T cells sorted from blood. The sample's cell subset or site label, decoded: CD45RA-negative fraction. The source of these receptors is a man aged 25 to 40 in good health.

V gene TRBV5-1 combines with J gene TRBJ2-2; D is undetermined. V was shortened by 0 bases and J by 2 bases, with 11 bases between the two germline ends. There are 16 residues in the CDR3. The germline CDR1 and CDR2 sequences are SGHRS and YFSETQ. The CDR3 region is CASSLGGSLNTGELFF. In nucleotides, the CDR3 is TGCGCCAGCAGCTTGGGGGGTAGCCTCAACACCGGGGAGCTGTTTTTT.

This sequence joins TRBV23-1 and TRBJ2-3; weak D call: TRBD1 (7 bases). TRBV23-1 is an ORF for which the function is uncertain. This CDR3 is 17 amino acids long. Trimming cost V 6 bases and J 1 base, with 20 bases left between them. CDR3: CASSQRRVTGGTDTQYF. The CDR3, as DNA: TGCGCCAGCAGCCAAAGGAGGGTCACAGGGGGCACAGATACGCAGTATTTT.

This clone is deemed medium-sized. The chain joins TRBV7-2 to TRBJ2-1; 8 bases are shared with TRBD2. The CDR3 runs to 17 residues. The trim removed 1 base at V and 2 bases at J, leaving 7 bases unmatched. Germline CDR1 reads SGHTA; CDR2 reads FQGNSA. DNA for the CDR3: TGTGCCAGCAGCTTAGACTCGGGAGGGTTTACCTACAATGAGCAGTTCTTC. Its protein product is CASSLDSGGFTYNEQFF.

This clone was seen a handful of times. The chain is built from TRBV6-5 and TRBJ2-1; the D is unclear. Deletions cut 2 bases from V and 9 bases from J, with 8 bases between. Germline V gives CDR1 MNHEY, CDR2 SVGAGI. The CDR3 spans 12 residues. The CDR3 DNA reads as TGTGCCAGCAGTTACCGTTTCAGTGAGCAGTTCTTC. The encoded protein is CASSYRFSEQFF.

This clone turned up a few times. The V call is TRBV7-9, the J call TRBJ1-1; no clear D. The germline gives CDR1 SEHNR, CDR2 FQNEAQ (reference sequence). The CDR3 runs 12 residues. Trimming stripped 6 bases from V and 4 bases from J, with 9 bases between. Here the CDR3 DNA reads TGTGCCAGCAGTCTGGTACTCACTGAAGCTTTCTTT. This codes for CASSLVLTEAFF.

The chain links TRBV7-3 to TRBJ2-2; D perhaps matches TRBD2 (6 bases). The CDR3 extends over 15 amino acids. Germline V gives CDR1 SGHTA, CDR2 FQGTGA. V lost 2 bases, J lost 6 bases, and 13 bases lay in between. CDR3 region: CASSLELAGAGELFF. The CDR3 nucleotides are TGTGCCAGCAGCTTAGAACTAGCAGGTGCCGGGGAGCTGTTTTTT. Using reference TRBV7-3 and TRBJ2-2 for the parts outside the CDR3, the full variable domain is GAGVSQTPSNKVTEKGKYVELRCDPISGHTALYWYRQSLGQGPEFLIYFQGTGAADDSGLPNDRFFAVRPEGSVSTLKIQRTERGDSAVYLCASSLELAGAGELFFGEGSRLTVL.

J is TRBJ2-5 and V is TRBV5-1; D is unclear. In germline, CDR1 is SGHRS, CDR2 YFSETQ. The CDR3 is 14 amino acids. The V gene lost 3 bases and the J gene lost 4 bases, with 13 bases spanning the gap. This CDR3 reads CASSSGQVGETQYF. CDR3 DNA: TGCGCCAGCAGCTCAGGTCAGGTCGGAGAGACCCAGTACTTC. Full variable domain (rest looked up from reference TRBV5-1 and TRBJ2-5): KAGVTQTPRYLIKTRGQQVTLSCSPISGHRSVSWYQQTPGQGLQFLFEYFSETQRNKGNFPGRFSGRQFSNSRSEMNVSTLELGDSALYLCASSSGQVGETQYFGPGTRLLVL.

This clone was observed a handful of times. J is TRBJ2-7 and V is TRBV7-8, with D tentatively TRBD1 (6 bases). CDR1 is SGHVS, CDR2 FQNEAQ, per germline. The CDR3 length is 14 residues. The V and J ends lost 2 bases and 5 bases respectively, with 13 bases between them. This CDR3 is CASSLNRDGDEQYF. CDR3 nucleotides: TGTGCCAGCAGCTTAAACAGGGACGGCGACGAGCAGTACTTC.

This chain links TRBV7-6 with TRBJ2-5; 16 nucleotides align to TRBD2. This CDR3 region has 16 residues. The ends lost 5 bases at V and 1 base at J; junction bases unmatched: 1. The germline CDR1 and CDR2 sequences are SGHVS and FNYEAQ. The CDR3 loop is CASSGTSGRGQETQYF. The CDR3 DNA sequence: TGTGCCAGCAGCGGGACTAGCGGGAGGGGCCAAGAGACCCAGTACTTC.

The chain couples TRBV29-1 to TRBJ2-7; 8 bases agree with TRBD1. The germline V gene has CDR1 SQVTM and CDR2 ANQGSEA. The CDR3 sequence is 12 residues long. J lost 4 bases, V lost 4 bases, and 3 bases had no gene match. In nucleotides, the CDR3 is TGCAGCGTTGTGGGACAGGTTTACGAGCAGTACTTC. It codes for CSVVGQVYEQYF.

A word on this clone: The same CDR3 is also encoded by other DNA sequences in this sample. The chain uses TRBV6-1 and TRBJ2-3; the D is unclear. Germline CDR1 reads MNHNS; CDR2 reads SASEGT. Trimming took off 6 bases at V and 3 bases at J, with 7 bases between the two ends. The length of the CDR3 is 12 residues. CDR3 in amino acids: CASRWGTDTQYF. CDR3 nucleotide sequence: TGTGCCAGCAGGTGGGGAACAGATACGCAGTATTTT.